This entry concerns a single TCR beta chain. Its antigen remains unidentified. CD4 enrichment then naive enrichment separated naive from memory CD4+ cells. TCRdb's table, derived via immunoSEQ multiplex PCR, lists solely in-frame clones and lacks some. The table has about 37,000 clones, roughly 84% seen once. The ends were cut back, 6 bases at V and 9 bases at J, with 15 bases in the middle. This CDR3 is built from 13 residues. Germline CDR1 and CDR2: ENHRY and SYGVKD. The data are from a study of CD4 T cells in relation to SARS-CoV-2 and coronaviruses. Sequenced input: naive CD4+ T cells from PBMCs, cultured in vitro. Indicated subset: naive CD4+ T cells isolated by negative enrichment. The chain employs TRBV10-3 and TRBJ2-1, with D perhaps TRBD2 (5 bases). This sequence originates from an adult with COVID-19. CDR3 amino acids: CAIRDSGNGEQFF. CDR3 sequence (DNA): TGTGCCATCAGGGACTCGGGGAACGGTGAGCAGTTCTTC.